The 10 T cell receptor beta chains below all came from one sample that was sequenced in a study of regulatory T cells in long-lasting Graves disease. According to the study, TCR beta libraries were built with iRepertoire HTBI primers and CDR3-region Arm-PCR. TCRdb ran MiXCR on the multiplex PCR reads and lists one entry per CDR3 protein. The profile shows approximately 470,000 distinct CDR3 sequences, 15% to 20% of them singletons. This sample's time point: newly diagnosed GD, antithyroid drugs for less than 3 months. Preparation of the TCR library used RNA extracted from PBMCs. The same sample was also studied in work on T cells in Graves' hyperthyroidism and ophthalmopathy.

This specimen consisted of peripheral blood mononuclear cells (PBMCs), obtained at new diagnosis, from a patient treated with antithyroid drugs. The receptors here all came from a man aged 35 to 55 with Graves disease.

V is TRBV5-1 and J is TRBJ2-1; no firm D call. V lost 0 bases to trimming and J lost 9 bases, with 10 bases between them. The germline gives CDR1 SGHRS, CDR2 YFSETQ. The CDR3 is 13 residues long. The CDR3 region is CASSLGDRGEQFF. Written as DNA, the CDR3 is TGCGCCAGCAGCTTGGGGGATCGAGGTGAGCAGTTCTTC.

This clonotype was detected ten times or more. The chain employs TRBV20-1 and TRBJ2-3; D not resolved. This CDR3 is 10 amino acids long. Germline loops: CDR1 DFQATT, CDR2 SNEGSKA (reference sequence). The germline V and J ends were trimmed by 5 bases and 6 bases, with 6 bases remaining between them. CDR3 amino acids: CSARRDTQYF. The CDR3 DNA is TGCAGTGCTCGTAGGGATACGCAGTATTTT.

The sample holds a few counts of this clonotype. The rearrangement links TRBV5-5 to TRBJ2-6, with a weak D call TRBD1 (6 bases). The germline gives CDR1 SGHKS, CDR2 YYEKEE (reference sequence). The germline V and J ends were trimmed by 2 bases and 4 bases, with 13 bases remaining between them. This CDR3 has 16 amino acids. For the CDR3, the DNA is TGTGCCAGCAGCTTAACAGGGTCGTCGGGGGCCAACGTCCTGACTTTC. Protein product: CASSLTGSSGANVLTF.

This chain connects TRBV7-9 to TRBJ2-2, with D perhaps TRBD2 (5 bases). The ends were cut back, 2 bases at V and 0 bases at J, with 10 bases in the middle. CDR3 length: 16 amino acids. Germline CDR1 reads SEHNR; CDR2 reads FQNEAQ (reference sequence). The CDR3 DNA reads as TGTGCCAGCAGCTTACCGGCGGGCGCGAACACCGGGGAGCTGTTTTTT. Residues: CASSLPAGANTGELFF.

The genes are TRBV19 and TRBJ1-5; TRBD1 might be the D (6 bases). Trimming removed 6 bases from V and 3 bases from J, with 15 bases in between. The CDR3 is 15 amino acids. CDR1 LNHDA and CDR2 SQIVND come from the germline V gene (reference sequence). The CDR3 is CASRPRGADNQPQHF. The CDR3 DNA reads as TGTGCCAGTAGGCCCAGGGGTGCTGACAATCAGCCCCAGCATTTT.

This clonotype was seen repeatedly, ten times or more. This chain uses TRBV12-3 or TRBV12-4 with TRBJ1-5; D gene uncertain. Trimming removed 6 bases at V and 7 bases at J, with 10 bases between. This CDR3 is 12 amino acids long. The CDR3 DNA reads as TGTGCCAGCAGCTCTCCACGGCAGCCCCAGCATTTT. Amino acids: CASSSPRQPQHF.

This clonotype showed up just a few times. The genes are TRBV20-1 and TRBJ1-3; D possibly corresponds to TRBD1 (6 bases). The CDR3 has 13 residues. The V gene lost 6 bases and the J gene lost 0 bases, with 9 bases spanning the gap. CDR1 is DFQATT and CDR2 is SNEGSKA in the germline V gene (reference sequence). In DNA, the CDR3 is TGCAGTGCGCTGGACAGCTCTGGAAACACCATATATTTT. This gives the protein CSALDSSGNTIYF.

In this sample, this clonotype turned up many times. This rearrangement joins TRBV6-2 or TRBV6-3 to TRBJ2-1; D unresolved. This CDR3 is 15 amino acids long. Germline lookup yields CDR1 MNHEY and CDR2 SVGEGT. V was clipped by 2 bases and J by 2 bases, with 10 bases between them. The CDR3 bases are TGTGCCAGCAGTTACATCGACCCAGCCTACAATGAGCAGTTCTTC. It yields the protein CASSYIDPAYNEQFF.

The genes are TRBV28 and TRBJ1-2; a weak D match, TRBD1 (5 bases). Trimming pared 1 base from V and 6 bases from J, leaving 12 bases between. CDR1 and CDR2 (germline): MDHEN, SYDVKM. This CDR3 has 14 amino acids. The CDR3 here is CASSLSNRLHGYTF. The CDR3 DNA reads TGTGCCAGCAGTTTATCTAACAGGCTACATGGCTACACCTTC.

This clonotype was seen repeatedly, ten times or more. The chain recombines TRBV7-9 with TRBJ2-5; TRBD2 matches 7 bases. Trimming cost V 5 bases and J 2 bases; bases outside gene matches: 5. The CDR3 covers 14 residues. The germline V gene encodes CDR1 SEHNR and CDR2 FQNEAQ (reference sequence). In nucleotides, the CDR3 is TGTGCCAGCAGCCGAAGCGGGATTCAAGAGACCCAGTACTTC. This gives the protein CASSRSGIQETQYF. The full variable domain, its missing parts supplied by reference TRBV7-9 and TRBJ2-5, is DTGVSQNPRHKITKRGQNVTFRCDPISEHNRLYWYRQTLGQGPEFLTYFQNEAQLEKSRLLSDRFSAERPKGSFSTLEIQRTEQGDSAMYLCASSRSGIQETQYFGPGTRLLVL.